This is a list of T cell receptor beta chains from one sample in a study of pediatric ulcerative colitis. TCRdb's copy holds only in-frame clones and misses some; the assay was immunoSEQ multiplex PCR. The sample lists 20,000 to 30,000 clones, more than 65% seen once, with over 6.5% in the top ten. The specimen was gut tissue. These receptors all stem from a boy aged 5-17 years with severe ulcerative colitis. Each CDR3 is given with its conserved first and last residue. The D gene is left open where the match is weak. Expanded clones are given a class, and other clones once, few, many or no size at all.

j_gene	d_gene	len	v_gene	abundance	CDR3nt	CDR3aa
TRBJ2-1	TRBD2	14	TRBV6-5	few	TGTGCCAGCAGCCTAGCGGGAGTAATCAATGAGCAGTTCTTC	CASSLAGVINEQFF
TRBJ2-7	NA	14	TRBV6-6	NA	TGTGCCAGCTATTCTTATCTCCGACCCTACGAGCAGTACTTC	CASYSYLRPYEQYF
TRBJ2-1	TRBD2	15	TRBV30	NA	TGTGCCTGGAGTGAGGCTAGCGGTCGAACCGATGAGCAGTTCTTC	CAWSEASGRTDEQFF
TRBJ2-1	TRBD2	17	TRBV4-2	medium-sized	TGTGCCAGCAGCCAGTCCCTAGCGGGAGGGCCCCTTGGTGAGCAGTTCTTC	CASSQSLAGGPLGEQFF
TRBJ2-6	NA	15	TRBV5-1	NA	TGCGCCAGCAGCTGGGGCGCGTCTGGGGCCAACGTCCTGACTTTC	CASSWGASGANVLTF
TRBJ2-5	NA	11	TRBV6-6	NA	TGTGCCAGCACCGGGGGTGAGACCCAGTACTTC	CASTGGETQYF
TRBJ1-3	NA	15	TRBV10-1	NA	TGCGCCAGCAGTGAGTCTGCAGGATCTGGAAACACCATATATTTT	CASSESAGSGNTIYF
TRBJ2-2	NA	13	TRBV19	NA	TGTGCCAGTAGTAGGGGGAACACCGGGGAGCTGTTTTTT	CASSRGNTGELFF
TRBJ2-1	TRBD2	15	TRBV6-4	few	TGTGCCAGCAGTGGTCTAGCGGGAGGCGGCAATGAGCAGTTCTTC	CASSGLAGGGNEQFF
TRBJ1-1	NA	14	TRBV6-5	few	TGTGCCAGCAGGGAGGACACAGCTTACACTGAAGCTTTCTTT	CASREDTAYTEAFF
TRBJ1-3	NA	14	TRBV6-6	few	TGTGCCAGCAGTTTCGGGACCTCTGGAAACACCATATATTTT	CASSFGTSGNTIYF
TRBJ1-2	NA	11	TRBV6-1	NA	TGTGCCAGCAGTGAGGGGTATGGCTACACCTTC	CASSEGYGYTF
TRBJ1-1	NA	15	TRBV7-2	NA	TGTGCCAGCAGCTTAGGACAGCTGGCGGTGACTGAAGCTTTCTTT	CASSLGQLAVTEAFF
TRBJ1-1	TRBD1	16	TRBV12-5	NA	TGTGCTAGTGGTTTGGTCGCCCCGACAGGGAGCACTGAAGCTTTCTTT	CASGLVAPTGSTEAFF
TRBJ2-7	NA	14	TRBV10-3	few	TGTGCCATCAGTGATTATATCGCCCGCTACGAGCAGTACTTC	CAISDYIARYEQYF
TRBJ2-5	NA	14	TRBV5-1	NA	TGCGCCAGCAGCCTTAGAAATCCCCAAGAGACCCAGTACTTC	CASSLRNPQETQYF
TRBJ1-5	NA	15	TRBV19	NA	TGTGCCAGTAGTCCACAGCGGTGGGGCAATCAGCCCCAGCATTTT	CASSPQRWGNQPQHF
TRBJ2-5	NA	13	TRBV6-5	once	TGTGCCAGCAGTTACCGGGAGAGTGGGACCCAGTACTTC	CASSYRESGTQYF
TRBJ1-2	TRBD1	14	TRBV19	medium-sized	TGTGCCAGTAGTACCAGGGGGCTCGACTATGGCTACACCTTC	CASSTRGLDYGYTF
TRBJ2-7	NA	14	TRBV6-1	few	TGTGCCAGCAGTGTGGACTGGAGCTCCTACGAGCAGTACTTC	CASSVDWSSYEQYF
TRBJ1-4	NA	14	TRBV30	NA	TGTGCCTGGAGTGAAGGCTCAACTAATGAAAAACTGTTTTTT	CAWSEGSTNEKLFF
TRBJ2-2	NA	16	TRBV6-1	NA	TGTGCCAGCAGTGCCCGAAGGGTACTTAACACCGGGGAGCTGTTTTTT	CASSARRVLNTGELFF
TRBJ2-7	NA	12	TRBV19	few	TGTGCCAGTAGTCAGGAAGGCTACGAGCAGTACTTC	CASSQEGYEQYF
TRBJ1-2	TRBD1	19	TRBV5-8	few	TGTGCCAGCAGCTTGTATATTTGGCAGGGGGCTGTATACAACTATGGCTACACCTTC	CASSLYIWQGAVYNYGYTF
TRBJ2-3	TRBD2	21	TRBV10-3	once	TGTGCCATCAGTGAGTCTAAGTCGTATACTCCGCTAGCGGGAGTCAGGGATACGCAGTATTTT	CAISESKSYTPLAGVRDTQYF
TRBJ2-7	NA	13	TRBV6-5	NA	TGTGCCAGCAGTTATGGGGTAGATTACGAGCAGTACTTC	CASSYGVDYEQYF
TRBJ2-2	NA	13	TRBV2	NA	TGTGCCAGCAGTTTGGGTCTCCCCGGGGAGCTGTTTTTT	CASSLGLPGELFF
TRBJ2-6	TRBD1	17	TRBV11-2	NA	TGTGCCAGCAGCTCCCCGGGACAGGGGGTTGGGGCCAACGTCCTGACTTTC	CASSSPGQGVGANVLTF
TRBJ2-3	NA	14	TRBV5-8	NA	TGTGCCAGCAGCCTAGAAGAGGGTACAGATACGCAGTATTTT	CASSLEEGTDTQYF
TRBJ2-7	TRBD2	16	TRBV4-2	NA	TGTGCCAGCAGCCGTGGAGGGGCGGGAGGGTCCTACGAGCAGTACTTC	CASSRGGAGGSYEQYF
TRBJ2-3	NA	15	TRBV5-4	NA	TGTGCCAGCAGCTTGGATTTCGGCGGGACGGATACGCAGTATTTT	CASSLDFGGTDTQYF
TRBJ1-2	NA	12	TRBV7-9	NA	TGTGCCAGCAGCTCCTGGAGGGGTGGCTACACCTTC	CASSSWRGGYTF
TRBJ2-7	TRBD1	15	TRBV7-9	NA	TGTGCCAGCAGCTCCACCTACAGGGGGACCCACGAGCAGTACTTC	CASSSTYRGTHEQYF
TRBJ2-3	TRBD2	15	TRBV4-2	NA	TGTGCCAGCAGCCCCTTAGCGGGAGATCAGGATACGCAGTATTTT	CASSPLAGDQDTQYF
TRBJ2-4	TRBD2	16	TRBV6-4	once	TGTGCCAGCAGTCCCGGACTAGACGGCGGCTCAAACATTCAGTACTTC	CASSPGLDGGSNIQYF
TRBJ2-4	NA	15	TRBV9	NA	TGTGCCAGCAGCGGAACAGGGGAGGTCGCGAACATTCAGTACTTC	CASSGTGEVANIQYF
TRBJ1-3	NA	14	TRBV16	few	TGTGCCAGCAGCGCACAGCTCTCTGGAAACACCATATATTTT	CASSAQLSGNTIYF
TRBJ2-1	NA	16	TRBV5-1	NA	TGCGCCAGCAGCTTGGGACTAACGGGAGACGTCAATGAGCAGTTCTTC	CASSLGLTGDVNEQFF
TRBJ2-3	TRBD1	15	TRBV6-6	NA	TGTGCCAGCAGACAACAGGGGTCCGGCACAGATACGCAGTATTTT	CASRQQGSGTDTQYF
TRBJ2-7	TRBD2	13	TRBV7-2	NA	TGTGCCAGCAGTCAGCGGGAGGTCTACGAGCAGTACTTC	CASSQREVYEQYF
TRBJ1-3	NA	13	TRBV30	NA	TGTGCCCTCCAGTATCTAGTGGGAAACACCATATATTTT	CALQYLVGNTIYF
TRBJ2-1	NA	13	TRBV6-5	NA	TGTGCCAGCAGTTACGTCTTGAATAGCCTTATGTTCTTC	CASSYVLNSLMFF
TRBJ1-2	TRBD1	14	TRBV27	few	TGTGCCAGCAGTTTGGACAGGATCGCGGGAAGCTACACCTTC	CASSLDRIAGSYTF
TRBJ1-5	NA	16	TRBV10-2	medium-sized	TGCGCCAGCAGTGAGTCCCCGGGAAATAGCAATCAGCCCCAGCATTTT	CASSESPGNSNQPQHF
TRBJ2-5	NA	15	TRBV29-1	NA	TGCAGCGTGGGCTGGGGAGTCCCGTACCAAGAGACCCAGTACTTC	CSVGWGVPYQETQYF
TRBJ2-1	NA	15	TRBV5-6	NA	TGTGCCAGCAGCTTGGCCAGGGTTTCTTACAATGAGCAGTTCTTC	CASSLARVSYNEQFF
TRBJ2-2	NA	12	TRBV19	few	TGTGCGCGTAGCATGAGCACCGGGGAGCTGTTTTTT	CARSMSTGELFF
TRBJ1-3	NA	14	TRBV13	few	TGTGCCAGCAGCTTAGTGGGCTCTGGAAACACCATATATTTT	CASSLVGSGNTIYF
TRBJ2-7	TRBD1	13	TRBV9	NA	TGTGCCAGCAGCGTAACAACAGGGGACGAGCAGTACTTC	CASSVTTGDEQYF
TRBJ2-7	TRBD2	18	TRBV9	few	TGTGCCAGCAGCGTAGGAGCCGCGGGAGGGTCCCCAGGCTACGAGCAGTACTTC	CASSVGAAGGSPGYEQYF
TRBJ2-7	TRBD2	15	TRBV6-5	NA	TGTGCCAGCAGTTCCGGAGCGGGAGGGCCGCGGGAGCAGTACTTC	CASSSGAGGPREQYF
TRBJ1-4	NA	13	TRBV6-1	NA	TGTGCCAGCACATGGACTGGCGATGAAAAACTGTTTTTT	CASTWTGDEKLFF
TRBJ2-1	NA	15	TRBV6-1	once	TGTGCCAGCAGTGAATATGGGCAGGGGCTCGATGAGCAGTTCTTC	CASSEYGQGLDEQFF
TRBJ1-2	TRBD1	14	TRBV25-1	few	TGTGCCAGCAGGGGGACAGGGAGGGAATATGGCTACACCTTC	CASRGTGREYGYTF
TRBJ1-2	TRBD1	15	TRBV7-2	NA	TGTGCCAGCAGCTTAGTCGACAGGGGGAACTATGGCTACACCTTC	CASSLVDRGNYGYTF
TRBJ2-7	NA	13	TRBV5-1	NA	TGCGCCAGCAGCTTTGGGGGAGAGGGCGAGCAGTACTTC	CASSFGGEGEQYF
TRBJ2-3	NA	18	TRBV11-2	once	TGTGCCAGCAGCTTAGGGTTTTCGAGGGACACCAGCACAGATACGCAGTATTTT	CASSLGFSRDTSTDTQYF
TRBJ2-7	NA	14	TRBV13	NA	TGTGCCAGCAGCTTAGCGGGAGTGCGCTACGAGCAGTACTTC	CASSLAGVRYEQYF
TRBJ2-2	NA	14	TRBV2	NA	TGTGCCAGCAGTTTCGGGGCTAATACCGGGGAGCTGTTTTTT	CASSFGANTGELFF
TRBJ1-1	NA	11	TRBV29-1	few	TGCAGCGTTGCTTGGGGCACTGAAGCTTTCTTT	CSVAWGTEAFF